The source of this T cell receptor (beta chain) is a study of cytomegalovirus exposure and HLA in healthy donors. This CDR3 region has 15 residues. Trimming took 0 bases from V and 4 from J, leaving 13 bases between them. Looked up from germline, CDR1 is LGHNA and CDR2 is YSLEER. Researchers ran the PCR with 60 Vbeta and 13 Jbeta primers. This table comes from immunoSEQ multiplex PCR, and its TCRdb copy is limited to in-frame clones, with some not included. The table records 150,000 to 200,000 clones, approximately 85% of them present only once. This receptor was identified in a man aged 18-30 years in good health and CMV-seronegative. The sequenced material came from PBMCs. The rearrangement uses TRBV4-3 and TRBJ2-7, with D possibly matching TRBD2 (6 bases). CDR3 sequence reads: CASSQDATSLYEQYF. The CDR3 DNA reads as TGCGCCAGCAGCCAAGATGCAACTAGCTTGTACGAGCAGTACTTC.